Following are 31 T cell receptor beta chains from one sample sequenced in a study of control samples from healthy donors and cancer patients (TCRdb year 2020). The method was the immunoSEQ multiplex PCR assay. The clones in this table, taken by TCRdb from immuneACCESS, are in-frame only. Not every clone is retained; where verified, under half of the shortfall comes from an unresolved V gene, and the cause of the rest is unknown. The sample includes roughly 76,000 clones, with 94% observed a single time. Jointly, the top ten make up 6.2% of the sample. The sequencing sample was made of blood. These receptors originate from a middle-aged woman in good health.

V is TRBV4-1 and J is TRBJ1-1; 7 bases are shared with TRBD1. From germline, CDR1 is MGHRA and CDR2 YSYEKL. The CDR3 sequence is 14 residues long. The J segment lost 1 base and the V segment lost 5 bases, leaving 4 bases of the junction unmatched. As DNA, the CDR3 is TGCGCCAGCAGCTCACACAGGGGGAACACTGAAGCTTTCTTT. Amino acid sequence: CASSSHRGNTEAFF.

This rearrangement joins TRBV29-1 to TRBJ2-7, with D possibly matching TRBD2 (6 bases). CDR1 is SQVTM and CDR2 is ANQGSEA in the germline V gene. Trimming removed 3 bases at V and 6 bases at J, with 9 bases between. The length of the CDR3 is 11 residues. CDR3 DNA: TGCAGCGTTGATTCGGGGGTCGAGCAGTACTTC. This encodes CSVDSGVEQYF.

This sequence joins TRBV7-8 and TRBJ1-1; D not resolved. Germline CDR1 is SGHVS and CDR2 is FQNEAQ. The CDR3 length is 11 residues. V was clipped by 5 bases and J by 7 bases, with 8 bases between them. The CDR3 DNA follows: TGTGCCAGCAGCACGAACGATGAAGCTTTCTTT. This sequence encodes CASSTNDEAFF. Together with reference TRBV7-8 and TRBJ1-1, the CDR3 gives the full variable domain: GAGVSQSPRYKVAKRGQDVALRCDPISGHVSLFWYQQALGQGPEFLTYFQNEAQLDKSGLPSDRFFAERPEGSVSTLKIQRTQQEDSAVYLCASSTNDEAFFGQGTRLTVV.

The J gene is TRBJ2-7, the V gene TRBV5-4; possibly TRBD1 or TRBD2 for D (7 bases each). V gave up 6 bases and J gave up 0 bases, with 19 bases separating them. The CDR3 consists of 16 residues. Germline CDR1 SGHNT, CDR2 YYREEE (reference sequence). CDR3 bases: TGTGCCAGCAATCCAGGGGGGGCGCTGAGCTCCTACGAGCAGTACTTC. It encodes CASNPGGALSSYEQYF.

The rearrangement uses TRBV9 and TRBJ1-4; D uncertain. There are 14 residues in the CDR3. Trimming took off 0 bases at V and 8 bases at J, with 11 bases between the two ends. CDR1 is SGDLS and CDR2 is YYNGEE in the germline V gene. DNA of the CDR3: TGTGCCAGCAGCGTAGGGTACTTGAACGAAAAACTGTTTTTT. Translating gives CASSVGYLNEKLFF.

The rearrangement uses TRBV12-3 or TRBV12-4 and TRBJ1-1; D perhaps matches TRBD1 (5 bases). V was cut by 7 bases and J by 1 base, with 10 bases left in between. The CDR3 totals 13 residues. CDR3 sequence (DNA): TGTGCCAGCATGTTACAGGAGAACACTGAAGCTTTCTTT. Translation: CASMLQENTEAFF.

The chain's CDR3 is CASSFPGEGNEKLFF. The CDR3, as DNA: TGTGCCAGTAGTTTCCCAGGGGAGGGGAATGAAAAACTGTTTTTT. The rearrangement links TRBV19 to TRBJ1-4; the D gene is possibly TRBD1 (6 bases). Germline V gene data show CDR1 as LNHDA and CDR2 as SQIVND (reference sequence). This CDR3 has 15 amino acids. Trimming left V 5 bases short and J 5 bases short, with 15 bases between.

The V call is TRBV30, the J call TRBJ2-3, with 10 nucleotides matching TRBD1. Looked up from germline, CDR1 is GTSNPN and CDR2 is SVGIG (reference sequence). This CDR3 has 14 residues. V gave up 3 bases and J gave up 8 bases; unmatched junction bases: 8. This CDR3 is CAWRTGGVGATQYF. The CDR3 region has the DNA TGTGCCTGGAGGACAGGGGGCGTAGGGGCTACGCAGTATTTT.

This chain links TRBV6-5 with TRBJ1-6, with D tentatively TRBD1 (5 bases). The germline V and J ends were trimmed by 8 bases and 8 bases, with 13 bases remaining between them. CDR1 is MNHEY and CDR2 is SVGAGI in the germline V gene. The CDR3 is made up of 13 amino acids. The DNA of the CDR3 is TGTGCCAGCGAGGACATCGTGTATTCACCCCTCCACTTT. Its protein is CASEDIVYSPLHF.

The CDR3 region is CASTGIRPLHF. The CDR3 nucleotides read TGTGCCTCGACAGGGATTCGTCCCCTCCACTTT. The chain has TRBV30 and TRBJ1-6, with 7 bases lining up with TRBD1. CDR1 GTSNPN and CDR2 SVGIG come from the germline V gene (reference sequence). Losses at the gene ends were 7 bases for V and 13 bases for J; bases not matched to a gene: 7. CDR3 size: 11 residues. The whole variable domain, filled in from reference TRBV30 and TRBJ1-6, reads SQTIHQWPATLVQPVGSPLSLECTVEGTSNPNLYWYRQAAGRGLQLLFYSVGIGQISSEVPQNLSASRPQDRQFILSSKKLLLSDSGFYLCASTGIRPLHFGNGTRLTVT.

The CDR3 reads CASSVEGGYSYNEQFF. The DNA for the CDR3 is TGTGCCAGCAGCGTAGAGGGTGGCTACTCCTACAATGAGCAGTTCTTC. The chain uses TRBV9 and TRBJ2-1; D gene unclear. The CDR3 length is 16 residues. V was shortened by 0 bases and J by 0 bases, with 10 bases between the two germline ends. Germline values: CDR1 SGDLS, CDR2 YYNGEE.

CDR3 coding DNA: TGTGCCAGTAGTAGTTGGGACAGATCAACTAATGAAAAACTGTTTTTT. Its translation is CASSSWDRSTNEKLFF. This sequence joins TRBV19 and TRBJ1-4; 7 nucleotides match TRBD1. The CDR3 spans 16 residues. The germline V gene has CDR1 LNHDA and CDR2 SQIVND (reference sequence). V trimming: 4 bases; J trimming: 0 bases; junction bases outside the gene matches: 5.

This chain connects TRBV7-3 to TRBJ2-5; weak D call: TRBD1 (5 bases). The CDR3 consists of 13 residues. The V gene lost 5 bases and the J gene lost 5 bases, with 12 bases spanning the gap. Germline V CDR1 and CDR2: SGHTA, FQGTGA. In nucleotides, the CDR3 is TGTGCCAGCAGCGCGCGCAGGGCGGAGACCCAGTACTTC. It translates to CASSARRAETQYF.

The chain is built from TRBV15 and TRBJ1-1; tentatively, D is TRBD1 (5 bases). The germline V gene encodes CDR1 LNHNV and CDR2 YYDKDF (reference sequence). V shed 11 bases and J shed 3 bases, with 16 bases lying between them. This CDR3 contains 13 residues. The DNA for the CDR3 is TGTGCCGCCCGGGACGGTGGGCACACTGAAGCTTTCTTT. Its protein product is CAARDGGHTEAFF.

The CDR3 sequence is CASSIRTGHSNQPQHF. The CDR3 coding sequence is TGTGCCAGTAGTATACGGACAGGGCATAGCAATCAGCCCCAGCATTTT. The genes are TRBV19 and TRBJ1-5, with 8 bases matching TRBD1. The CDR3 has 16 residues. Trimming cost V 2 bases and J 0 bases; bases outside gene matches: 3. Germline loops: CDR1 LNHDA, CDR2 SQIVND (reference sequence).

Of note for this clone: This CDR3 is also generated by other DNA sequences in the sample. The V gene is TRBV3-1 (or the pseudogene TRBV3-2), the J gene TRBJ2-2; 8 nucleotides align to TRBD2. The germline V gene has CDR1 LGHDT and CDR2 YNNKEL (reference sequence). The CDR3 is 16 amino acids. After removal of 4 bases from V and 2 bases from J, the junction contained 6 bases not matched to a gene. CDR3 amino acids: CASSLGLAGNTGELFF. The CDR3 DNA sequence: TGTGCCAGCAGCCTTGGACTAGCTGGAAACACCGGGGAGCTGTTTTTT.

This clone has a single count. The chain recombines TRBV19 with TRBJ2-7; 10 bases agree with TRBD1. Trimming removed 0 bases from V and 6 bases from J; junction bases left unmatched: 14. This CDR3 is 18 amino acids long. Germline V gene lookup returns CDR1 LNHDA and CDR2 SQIVND (reference sequence). The CDR3 DNA is TGTGCCAGTAGTATAGAGGGCGCCCCGGGACAGGGGACGGGCGAGCAGTACTTC. Translated: CASSIEGAPGQGTGEQYF. The complete variable domain, with remaining parts taken from reference TRBV19 and TRBJ2-7, reads DGGITQSPKYLFRKEGQNVTLSCEQNLNHDAMYWYRQDPGQGLRLIYYSQIVNDFQKGDIAEGYSVSREKKESFPLTVTSAQKNPTAFYLCASSIEGAPGQGTGEQYFGPGTRLTVT.

The chain joins TRBV29-1 to TRBJ1-1; D gene ambiguous. Between the trimmed V and J ends, which lost 4 bases and 1 base, there was a span of 4 bases. Germline V lookup: CDR1 SQVTM, CDR2 ANQGSEA. The CDR3 consists of 11 residues. This chain's CDR3 is CSVAWNTEAFF. In DNA, the CDR3 is TGCAGCGTTGCTTGGAACACTGAAGCTTTCTTT.

The rearrangement links TRBV10-2 to TRBJ1-1, with TRBD1 matching over 8 bases. CDR1 and CDR2 (germline): WSHSY, SAAADI. After removal of 1 base from V and 8 bases from J, the junction contained 3 bases not matched to a gene. The CDR3 runs 13 residues. The CDR3 region has the DNA TGCGCCAGCAGTGAGTTAGGACAGGGAGAAGCTTTCTTT. Protein sequence: CASSELGQGEAFF.

The CDR3 coding sequence is TGTGCCAGTAGTATAGAACAGGGAGGATCACCCCTCCACTTT. It specifies CASSIEQGGSPLHF. The rearrangement joins TRBV19 to TRBJ1-6; TRBD1 is a possible D gene (6 bases). Germline V gene data show CDR1 as LNHDA and CDR2 as SQIVND (reference sequence). V lost 0 bases, J lost 10 bases, and 10 bases lay in between. The CDR3 runs 14 residues.

The chain is built from TRBV6-4 and TRBJ1-2; possible D gene TRBD1, 6 bases. Germline V gives CDR1 MRHNA, CDR2 SNTAGT. CDR3 length: 16 amino acids. Trimming took 0 bases from V and 8 from J, leaving 19 bases between them. The CDR3 spells CASSDSKTTGHRGYTF. The CDR3 bases are TGTGCCAGCAGTGACTCGAAGACGACAGGTCATCGCGGCTACACCTTC.

This clone was recorded only once. The chain recombines TRBV12-5 with TRBJ1-4; no clear D. V was trimmed by 5 bases and J by 0 bases, leaving 10 bases between them. This CDR3 has 15 residues. Germline lookup yields CDR1 LGHNT and CDR2 FRNRAP. This CDR3 is CASGPGGTTNEKLFF. The CDR3 DNA reads as TGTGCTAGTGGTCCCGGAGGGACAACTAATGAAAAACTGTTTTTT.

This chain connects TRBV11-1 to TRBJ2-7; 8 positions agree with TRBD1. This CDR3 contains 14 residues. Germline CDR1 is SGHAT and CDR2 is FQDESV (reference sequence). Germline trimming cut 6 bases from V and 3 bases from J; bases unmatched to any gene: 7. The CDR3 loop reads CASSFGQGNYEQYF. The CDR3 coding sequence is TGTGCCAGCAGTTTCGGACAGGGTAACTACGAGCAGTACTTC. Using reference TRBV11-1 and TRBJ2-7 for the parts outside the CDR3, the full variable domain is EAEVAQSPRYKITEKSQAVAFWCDPISGHATLYWYRQILGQGPELLVQFQDESVVDDSQLPKDRFSAERLKGVDSTLKIQPAELGDSAMYLCASSFGQGNYEQYFGPGTRLTVT.

This chain joins TRBV5-1 and TRBJ2-5; D is unclear. V lost 7 bases and J lost 1, with 11 bases in between. Germline lookup yields CDR1 SGHRS and CDR2 YFSETQ. This CDR3 is built from 13 residues. The CDR3 DNA follows: TGCGCCAGCGGATTCAACAGCCAAGAGACCCAGTACTTC. This encodes CASGFNSQETQYF.

The V gene is TRBV6-6, the J gene TRBJ1-6; no clear D gene. The CDR3 sequence is 16 residues long. Germline lookup yields CDR1 MNHNY and CDR2 SVGAGI (reference sequence). V was shortened by 5 bases and J by 5 bases, with 16 bases between the two germline ends. CDR3 residues: CASSGPEAADNSPLHF. CDR3 coding DNA: TGTGCCAGCAGTGGACCGGAGGCCGCTGATAATTCACCCCTCCACTTT.

This chain joins TRBV28 and TRBJ1-2, with D maybe TRBD1 (6 bases). Germline V CDR1 and CDR2: MDHEN, SYDVKM. V gave up 3 bases and J gave up 11 bases, with 13 bases separating them. This CDR3 is built from 12 residues. CDR3 residues: CASSLTGAGYTF. CDR3 nucleotide sequence: TGTGCCAGCAGTTTGACAGGCGCAGGTTACACCTTC.

The V call is TRBV9, the J call TRBJ1-1; TRBD1 is a possible D gene (6 bases). Germline loops: CDR1 SGDLS, CDR2 YYNGEE. This CDR3 contains 14 residues. Trimming stripped 6 bases from V and 3 bases from J, with 15 bases between. The CDR3 DNA reads as TGTGCCAGCAAAGCCGGGACAACCGACACTGAAGCTTTCTTT. Protein: CASKAGTTDTEAFF.

In its sample, this clone was seen a few times. The rearrangement joins TRBV28 to TRBJ2-2, with D perhaps being TRBD1 or TRBD2 (5 bases each). Germline V gene data show CDR1 as MDHEN and CDR2 as SYDVKM. Trimming took off 5 bases at V and 5 bases at J, with 12 bases between the two ends. This CDR3 has 14 residues. CDR3 bases: TGTGCCAGCAGTCCGGGGACGGAAACCGGGGAGCTGTTTTTT. This translates into CASSPGTETGELFF.

The rearrangement uses TRBV11-2 and TRBJ2-1; D possibly uses TRBD1 or TRBD2 (5 bases each). Germline V gives CDR1 SGHAT, CDR2 FQNNGV. The CDR3 runs 14 residues. V was pared by 1 base and J by 10 bases, with 14 bases between. CDR3 sequence reads: CASSLARVGEEQFF. CDR3 nucleotide sequence: TGTGCCAGCAGCTTAGCCCGAGTGGGGGAGGAGCAGTTCTTC.

V is TRBV10-3 and J is TRBJ1-2, with 7 positions matching TRBD1. With V trimmed by 3 bases and J by 6 bases, 4 bases remained unmatched. In germline, CDR1 is ENHRY, CDR2 SYGVKD. The CDR3 has 13 residues. The CDR3 loop reads CAISEDRVDGYTF. CDR3 sequence (DNA): TGTGCCATCAGTGAAGACAGGGTGGATGGCTACACCTTC.

The V call is TRBV7-6, the J call TRBJ1-6; a weak D match, TRBD1 (6 bases). The CDR3 is 19 amino acids. From germline, CDR1 is SGHVS and CDR2 FNYEAQ. V was trimmed by 1 base and J by 0 bases, leaving 16 bases between them. Here the CDR3 reads CASSLEMRQGSSYNSPLHF. The DNA of the CDR3 is TGTGCCAGCAGCTTAGAAATGAGGCAGGGGAGCTCCTATAATTCACCCCTCCACTTT. The full variable domain, its missing parts supplied by reference TRBV7-6 and TRBJ1-6, is GAGVSQSPRYKVTKRGQDVALRCDPISGHVSLYWYRQALGQGPEFLTYFNYEAQQDKSGLPNDRFSAERPEGSISTLTIQRTEQRDSAMYRCASSLEMRQGSSYNSPLHFGNGTRLTVT.